These 14 T cell receptor beta chains came from one sample sequenced in a study of long-term antiretroviral therapy in people with HIV (dated by TCRdb to between 2022 and 2023). Sequencing of the TRB variable region was done with the immunoSEQ hsTCRB v3.0 assay at survey level resolution. In its TCRdb copy, this immuneACCESS table keeps in-frame sequences only and misses some clones. Where compared with another copy, unresolved V genes explain less than half of these, and the others have no known cause. The sample includes approximately 32,000 clones, with 83% observed a single time. Of the sample, roughly 7.9% is held by the ten largest clones. The sample in question was unsorted PBMCs, obtained 0.4 years before starting antiretroviral therapy. The receptors come from a man between 18 and 29 years old with HIV.

V is TRBV7-2 and J is TRBJ1-1, with a possible D match to TRBD1 (6 bases). Germline lookup yields CDR1 SGHTA and CDR2 FQGNSA. The CDR3 contains 14 residues. Trimming removed 10 bases at V and 4 bases at J, with 19 bases between. For the CDR3, the DNA is TGTGCCACCTCACAGGGAGTCGATGTCACTGAAGCTTTCTTT. Its translation is CATSQGVDVTEAFF.

With regard to this clone: A junction boundary mismatches the germline segment, possibly from a read error. The chain links TRBV5-1 to TRBJ2-7, with 9 bases lining up with TRBD2. The CDR3 runs to 15 residues. Germline V gene data show CDR1 as SGHRS and CDR2 as YFSETQ. The CDR3 loop reads CASRLGAGGSYEQYF. The CDR3 DNA reads as TGCGCCAGCAGATTGGGTGCGGGAGGGTCCTACGAGCAGTACTTC.

The rearrangement links TRBV18 to TRBJ2-1, with 8 bases that match TRBD2. The trim removed 3 bases at V and 5 bases at J, leaving 12 bases unmatched. The CDR3 is 17 amino acids. Looked up from germline, CDR1 is KGHSH and CDR2 is LQKENI. CDR3 in DNA: TGTGCCAGCTCACCCGCCCGCTTAGCGGGGCCCGACAATGAGCAGTTCTTC. Its translation: CASSPARLAGPDNEQFF.

J is TRBJ2-3 and V is TRBV7-2; TRBD2 matches 7 bases. This CDR3 has 16 residues. With V trimmed by 5 bases and J by 8 bases, 16 bases remained unmatched. Germline CDR1 SGHTA, CDR2 FQGNSA. DNA of the CDR3: TGTGCCAGCAGCCCGACGTGGGGCGGGAGCGGTGGTACGCAGTATTTT. Translated: CASSPTWGGSGGTQYF.

The chain employs TRBV18 and TRBJ1-5; no clear D. CDR3 length: 14 residues. Trimming removed 3 bases at V and 4 bases at J, with 10 bases between. The germline CDR1 and CDR2 sequences are KGHSH and LQKENI. CDR3 amino acids: CASSPSLGNQPQHF. DNA of the CDR3: TGTGCCAGCTCACCCTCGCTGGGGAATCAGCCCCAGCATTTT.

The rearrangement joins TRBV28 to TRBJ2-7; 10 bases line up with TRBD2. CDR3 size: 17 residues. V trimming: 10 bases; J trimming: 0 bases; junction bases outside the gene matches: 15. Germline lookup yields CDR1 MDHEN and CDR2 SYDVKM. For the CDR3, the DNA is TGTGCCACCACGGGACTAGCGACCGTGGAGACCTCCTACGAGCAGTACTTC. Residues: CATTGLATVETSYEQYF.

The V and J genes are TRBV5-4 and TRBJ2-1; D gene unclear. Germline V lookup: CDR1 SGHNT, CDR2 YYREEE (reference sequence). Between the trimmed V and J ends, which lost 4 bases and 5 bases, there was a span of 13 bases. The CDR3 consists of 14 residues. DNA for the CDR3: TGTGCCAGCAGCACGGGCCACTACGACAATGAGCAGTTCTTC. As protein: CASSTGHYDNEQFF.

In DNA form, the CDR3 reads TGTGCCAGCAGTTACTTTACGGGTTCAGATACGCAGTATTTT. This gives the protein CASSYFTGSDTQYF. The chain joins TRBV6-5 to TRBJ2-3; no clear D gene. In germline, CDR1 is MNHEY, CDR2 SVGAGI. The CDR3 loop spans 14 amino acids. V lost 1 base to trimming and J lost 4 bases, with 9 bases between them.

This rearrangement joins TRBV29-1 to TRBJ2-1; D unclear. CDR3 length: 11 residues. The V end was cut by 4 bases, the J end by 3 bases, with 4 bases between. Germline lookup yields CDR1 SQVTM and CDR2 ANQGSEA. The chain's CDR3 is CSVGIYNEQFF. DNA for the CDR3: TGCAGCGTTGGAATCTACAATGAGCAGTTCTTC.

J is TRBJ2-7 and V is TRBV11-2, with TRBD1 identical over 7 bases. After removal of 5 bases from V and 0 bases from J, the junction contained 4 bases not matched to a gene. CDR1 is SGHAT, CDR2 FQNNGV, per germline. The CDR3 totals 14 residues. The CDR3 DNA is TGTGCCAGCAGCCCGGGACAGATCTCCTACGAGCAGTACTTC. The encoded protein is CASSPGQISYEQYF. The full variable domain, rest sourced from reference TRBV11-2 and TRBJ2-7, is EAGVAQSPRYKIIEKRQSVAFWCNPISGHATLYWYQQILGQGPKLLIQFQNNGVVDDSQLPKDRFSAERLKGVDSTLKIQPAKLEDSAVYLCASSPGQISYEQYFGPGTRLTVT.

The chain carries TRBV6-5 and TRBJ2-2; tentatively, D is TRBD2 (5 bases). Germline CDR1 and CDR2: MNHEY and SVGAGI. Trimming pared 7 bases from V and 2 bases from J, leaving 11 bases between. The CDR3 is made up of 14 amino acids. DNA of the CDR3: TGTGCCAGCAAGGGCGGGCCCAACACCGGGGAGCTGTTTTTT. Translating gives CASKGGPNTGELFF.

Only one count was recorded for this clone. The chain carries TRBV5-6 and TRBJ1-1; 7 nucleotides match TRBD1. Trimming cost V 3 bases and J 1 base; bases outside gene matches: 6. Germline V gene sequence: CDR1 SGHDT, CDR2 YYEEEE. This CDR3 has 15 amino acids. The CDR3 region has the DNA TGTGCCAGCAGCTCCACGGACAGGTGGAACACTGAAGCTTTCTTT. It translates to CASSSTDRWNTEAFF.

The gene calls are TRBV5-1 and TRBJ2-3, with 8 bases lining up with TRBD2. V lost 0 bases, J lost 5 bases, and 5 bases stayed unmatched. This CDR3 region has 15 residues. Germline lookup yields CDR1 SGHRS and CDR2 YFSETQ. CDR3 DNA sequence: TGCGCCAGCAGCTTGGACGGGGGGGCGATAGATACGCAGTATTTT. Encoded protein: CASSLDGGAIDTQYF.

V and J are TRBV7-9 and TRBJ2-5; D may correspond to TRBD1 or TRBD2 (5 bases each). The CDR3 consists of 14 residues. V was pared by 5 bases and J by 4 bases, with 14 bases between. Germline values: CDR1 SEHNR, CDR2 FQNEAQ (reference sequence). This chain's CDR3 is CASSGAGTRETQYF. The CDR3 DNA sequence: TGTGCCAGCAGCGGCGCCGGGACCCGAGAGACCCAGTACTTC. The full variable domain, rest sourced from reference TRBV7-9 and TRBJ2-5, is DTGVSQNPRHKITKRGQNVTFRCDPISEHNRLYWYRQTLGQGPEFLTYFQNEAQLEKSRLLSDRFSAERPKGSFSTLEIQRTEQGDSAMYLCASSGAGTRETQYFGPGTRLLVL.